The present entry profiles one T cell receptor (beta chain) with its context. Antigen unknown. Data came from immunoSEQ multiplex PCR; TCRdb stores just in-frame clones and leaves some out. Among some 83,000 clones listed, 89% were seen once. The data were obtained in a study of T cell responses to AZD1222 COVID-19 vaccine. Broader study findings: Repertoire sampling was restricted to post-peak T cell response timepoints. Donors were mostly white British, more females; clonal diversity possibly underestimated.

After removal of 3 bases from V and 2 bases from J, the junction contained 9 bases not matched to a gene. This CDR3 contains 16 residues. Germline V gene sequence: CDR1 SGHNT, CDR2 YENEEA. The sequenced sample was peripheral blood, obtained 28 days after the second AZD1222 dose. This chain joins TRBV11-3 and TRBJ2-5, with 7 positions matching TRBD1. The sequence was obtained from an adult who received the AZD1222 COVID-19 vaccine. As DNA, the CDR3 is TGTGCCAGCAGCTTTCGTCCGGGACAGAGACAAGAGACCCAGTACTTC. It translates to CASSFRPGQRQETQYF.